The 12 T cell receptor beta chains below all came from one sample that was sequenced in a study of blood T cells in healthy people across ages. PCR was performed a second time for about 6 to 11 cycles using a sample-barcoded 5' primer and a J-beta primer mix. TCRdb processed the 5' RACE reads anew with MiXCR; each CDR3 protein has one entry. The sample has hundreds of thousands of distinct CDR3 sequences; approximately 50% are singletons. The material sequenced was blood. The receptors originated from a man aged 55 to 70 in good health.

V usage is TRBV6-1 and J usage is TRBJ1-1, with TRBD1 as a possible D gene (6 bases). CDR3 length: 15 residues. Trimming shortened V by 5 bases and J by 2 bases, and 15 bases separated the two germline ends. Germline assignment: CDR1 MNHNS and CDR2 SASEGT. DNA of the CDR3: TGTGCCAGCAGTCCCGCGGGGGGCCATAACACTGAAGCTTTCTTT. It yields the protein CASSPAGGHNTEAFF.

The V and J genes are TRBV20-1 and TRBJ2-1; D possibly corresponds to TRBD2 (5 bases). CDR1 and CDR2 from the germline V gene are DFQATT and SNEGSKA (reference sequence). The CDR3 covers 15 residues. Trimming pared 1 base from V and 9 bases from J, leaving 19 bases between. CDR3 DNA sequence: TGCAGTGCTAGAGTACCAGCGGACCGAACGGGTGAGCAGTTCTTC. Amino acid sequence: CSARVPADRTGEQFF.

This clonotype was counted a single time. The chain joins TRBV2 to TRBJ1-2; D gene unclear. Trimming cost V 4 bases and J 3 bases, with 12 bases left between them. The V gene's germline CDR1 is SNHLY and CDR2 FYNNEI. There are 14 residues in the CDR3. CDR3 nucleotide sequence: TGTGCCAGCAGTGGAGGGCTGAGGCACTATGGCTACACCTTC. It translates to CASSGGLRHYGYTF.

This sequence joins TRBV9 and TRBJ2-5; D perhaps matches TRBD1 (7 bases). The CDR3 length is 15 residues. Germline V gene data show CDR1 as SGDLS and CDR2 as YYNGEE. V lost 0 bases to trimming and J lost 2 bases, with 11 bases between them. The CDR3 nucleotides read TGTGCCAGCAGCGTAGCAGGGGGGAGACAAGAGACCCAGTACTTC. Encoded protein: CASSVAGGRQETQYF.

This clonotype was observed a handful of times. The chain uses TRBV4-1 and TRBJ2-1; possibly TRBD1 or TRBD2 for D (7 bases each). Trimming took off 0 bases at V and 7 bases at J, with 19 bases between the two ends. Germline CDR1 reads MGHRA; CDR2 reads YSYEKL. The length of the CDR3 is 17 residues. The CDR3 sequence: CASSQDAPGGVRNEQFF. CDR3 DNA sequence: TGCGCCAGCAGCCAAGATGCCCCAGGGGGGGTAAGGAATGAGCAGTTCTTC.

The rearrangement joins TRBV3-1 to TRBJ2-1; no reliable D call. The CDR3 consists of 12 residues. V lost 5 bases to trimming and J lost 8 bases, with 10 bases between them. Germline loops: CDR1 LGHDT, CDR2 YNNKEL (reference sequence). CDR3 region: CASSNTFDEQFF. The CDR3 DNA reads as TGTGCCAGCAGCAATACCTTTGATGAGCAGTTCTTC.

In its sample, this clonotype was seen many times. The chain carries TRBV10-3 and TRBJ2-3; TRBD2 matches 8 bases. After removal of 2 bases from V and 2 bases from J, the junction contained 3 bases not matched to a gene. Looked up from germline, CDR1 is ENHRY and CDR2 is SYGVKD. The CDR3 is 15 residues long. This CDR3 is CAISERGGTTDTQYF. DNA for the CDR3: TGTGCCATCAGTGAGCGGGGGGGCACCACAGATACGCAGTATTTT.

The chain recombines TRBV7-2 with TRBJ1-1; D is undetermined. This CDR3 is 17 amino acids long. CDR1 SGHTA and CDR2 FQGNSA come from the germline V gene. Trimming took 2 bases from V and 11 from J, leaving 27 bases between them. In DNA, the CDR3 is TGTGCCAGCAGCTTAAGCTCGGGTTCCCTCGGGCGTGGCAGGGCTTTCTTT. Encoded protein: CASSLSSGSLGRGRAFF.

This clonotype was recorded a few times. A much larger clone lies one base from this, so it may be a read error. The V gene is TRBV20-1, the J gene TRBJ2-7; D possibly matches TRBD1 or TRBD2 (5 bases each). The J call may be mistaken, given a closer DNA end match to TRBJ2-5. This CDR3 region has 14 residues. CDR1 and CDR2 (germline): DFQATT, SNEGSKA (reference sequence). CDR3 DNA: TGCTGTGCTACTCCCGGGACCGCCGAAGAGACCCAGTACTTC. Its translation: CCATPGTAEETQYF.

The V call is TRBV6-1, the J call TRBJ1-1; 11 nucleotides line up with TRBD1. Germline V gene data show CDR1 as MNHNS and CDR2 as SASEGT. The CDR3 is 14 amino acids. The V and J ends lost 7 bases and 4 bases, in that order; junction bases with no gene match: 5. CDR3: CASNWDRGGTEAFF. The CDR3 nucleotides read TGTGCCAGCAATTGGGACAGGGGGGGCACTGAAGCTTTCTTT.

The rearrangement joins TRBV12-3 or TRBV12-4 to TRBJ1-5, with D tentatively TRBD1 (6 bases). Between the trimmed V and J ends, which lost 7 bases and 2 bases, there was a span of 15 bases. The length of the CDR3 is 15 residues. Here the CDR3 DNA reads TGTGCCAGCACCTTGACAGGAGTCGGCAATCAGCCCCAGCATTTT. As protein: CASTLTGVGNQPQHF.

CDR3 in DNA: TGTGCCAGCAGTTACGAGGGGGAGATTTCACCCCTCCACTTT. Its protein product is CASSYEGEISPLHF. The chain couples TRBV6-6 to TRBJ1-6; weak D call: TRBD1 (6 bases). CDR3 length equals 14 residues. Germline CDR1 MNHNY, CDR2 SVGAGI (reference sequence). Deletions cut 2 bases from V and 9 bases from J, with 11 bases between.